Sequencing of this T cell receptor (beta chain) was carried out in a study of neurological immune-mediated disorders. TCRdb used MiXCR to reprocess the 5' RACE reads, holding one entry per CDR3 protein. Counted here are roughly 32,000 distinct CDR3 sequences, roughly 15% occurring once; the ten biggest clones make up 25% to 30%. At least ten counts were recorded for this clonotype. The sequence derives from a man aged 70-80 years in good health. Sequenced input: PBMCs.

CDR3 loop: CASSPGWLADTQYF. DNA for the CDR3: TGTGCCAGCAGCCCAGGGTGGCTGGCAGATACGCAGTATTTT. V and J are TRBV11-3 and TRBJ2-3, with D perhaps TRBD1 (5 bases). Germline CDR1 is SGHNT and CDR2 is YENEEA. The CDR3 loop spans 14 amino acids. Trimming removed 5 bases at V and 4 bases at J, with 13 bases between. Complete variable domain (other parts from reference TRBV11-3 and TRBJ2-3): EAGVVQSPRYKIIEKKQPVAFWCNPISGHNTLYWYLQNLGQGPELLIRYENEEAVDDSQLPKDRFSAERLKGVDSTLKIQPAELGDSAVYLCASSPGWLADTQYFGPGTRLTVL.